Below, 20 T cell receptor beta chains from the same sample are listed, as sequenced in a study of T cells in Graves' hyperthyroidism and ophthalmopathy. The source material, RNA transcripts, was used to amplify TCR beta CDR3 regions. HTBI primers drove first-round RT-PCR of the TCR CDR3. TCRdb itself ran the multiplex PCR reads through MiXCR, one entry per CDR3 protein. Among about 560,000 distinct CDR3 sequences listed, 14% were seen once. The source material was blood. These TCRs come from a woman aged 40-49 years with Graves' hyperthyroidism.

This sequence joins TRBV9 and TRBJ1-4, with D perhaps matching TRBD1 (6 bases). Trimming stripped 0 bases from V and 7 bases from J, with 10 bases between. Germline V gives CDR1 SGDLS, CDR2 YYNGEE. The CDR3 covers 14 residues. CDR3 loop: CASSVGARGEKLFF. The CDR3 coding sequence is TGTGCCAGCAGCGTAGGAGCCAGGGGTGAAAAACTGTTTTTT.

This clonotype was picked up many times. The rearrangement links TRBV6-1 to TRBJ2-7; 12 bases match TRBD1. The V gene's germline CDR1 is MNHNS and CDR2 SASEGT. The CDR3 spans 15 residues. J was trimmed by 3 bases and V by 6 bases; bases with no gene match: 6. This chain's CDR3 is CASSGGTGGGYEQYF. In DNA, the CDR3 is TGTGCCAGCAGCGGCGGGACAGGGGGCGGCTACGAGCAGTACTTC.

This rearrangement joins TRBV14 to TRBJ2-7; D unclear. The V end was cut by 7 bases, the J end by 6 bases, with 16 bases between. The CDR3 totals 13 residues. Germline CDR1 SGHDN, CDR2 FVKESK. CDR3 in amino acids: CASKQSASFEQYF. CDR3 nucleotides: TGTGCCAGCAAACAGTCTGCGTCTTTCGAGCAGTACTTC.

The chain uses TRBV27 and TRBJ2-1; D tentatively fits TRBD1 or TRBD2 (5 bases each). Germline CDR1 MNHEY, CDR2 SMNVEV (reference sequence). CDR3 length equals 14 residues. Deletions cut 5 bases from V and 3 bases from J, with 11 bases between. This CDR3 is CASSERGDYNEQFF. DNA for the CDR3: TGTGCCAGCAGTGAGAGGGGAGACTACAATGAGCAGTTCTTC.

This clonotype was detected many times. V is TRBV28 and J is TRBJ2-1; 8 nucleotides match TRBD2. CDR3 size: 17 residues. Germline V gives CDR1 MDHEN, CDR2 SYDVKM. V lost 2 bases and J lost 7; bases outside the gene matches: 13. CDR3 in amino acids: CASSLVTSGQLGNEQFF. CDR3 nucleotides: TGTGCCAGCAGTTTAGTAACTAGCGGTCAACTGGGGAATGAGCAGTTCTTC. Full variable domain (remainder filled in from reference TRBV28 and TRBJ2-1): DVKVTQSSRYLVKRTGEKVFLECVQDMDHENMFWYRQDPGLGLRLIYFSYDVKMKEKGDIPEGYSVSREKKERFSLILESASTNQTSMYLCASSLVTSGQLGNEQFFGPGTRLTVL.

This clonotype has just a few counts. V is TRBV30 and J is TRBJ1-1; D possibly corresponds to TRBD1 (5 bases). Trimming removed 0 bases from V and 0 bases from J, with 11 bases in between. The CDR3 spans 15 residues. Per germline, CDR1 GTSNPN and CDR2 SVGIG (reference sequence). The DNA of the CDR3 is TGTGCCTGGAGTGTAGCCCCAGGGTTGAACACTGAAGCTTTCTTT. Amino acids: CAWSVAPGLNTEAFF.

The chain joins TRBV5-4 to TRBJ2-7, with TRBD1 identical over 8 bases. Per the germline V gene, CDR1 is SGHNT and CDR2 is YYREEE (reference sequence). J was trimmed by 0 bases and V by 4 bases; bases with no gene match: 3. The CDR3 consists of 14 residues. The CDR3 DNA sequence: TGTGCCAGCAGCCCCCAGGGGGCCTCCTACGAGCAGTACTTC. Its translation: CASSPQGASYEQYF.

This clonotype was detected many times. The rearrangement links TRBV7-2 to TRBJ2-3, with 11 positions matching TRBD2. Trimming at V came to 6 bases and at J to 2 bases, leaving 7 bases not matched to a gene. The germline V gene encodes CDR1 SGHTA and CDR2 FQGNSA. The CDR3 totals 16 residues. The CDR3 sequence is CASRKTSGGNTDTQYF. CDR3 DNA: TGTGCCAGCAGAAAAACTAGCGGGGGAAACACAGATACGCAGTATTTT. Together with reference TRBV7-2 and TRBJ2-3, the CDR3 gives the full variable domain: GAGVSQSPSNKVTEKGKDVELRCDPISGHTALYWYRQSLGQGLEFLIYFQGNSAPDKSGLPSDRFSAERTGGSVSTLTIQRTQQEDSAVYLCASRKTSGGNTDTQYFGPGTRLTVL.

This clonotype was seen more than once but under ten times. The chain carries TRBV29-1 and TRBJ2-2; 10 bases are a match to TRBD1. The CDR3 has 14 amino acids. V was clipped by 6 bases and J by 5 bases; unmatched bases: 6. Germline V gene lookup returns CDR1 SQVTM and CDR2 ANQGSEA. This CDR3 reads CSVQEDRGTGELFF. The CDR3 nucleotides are TGCAGCGTACAGGAGGACAGGGGGACCGGGGAGCTGTTTTTT.

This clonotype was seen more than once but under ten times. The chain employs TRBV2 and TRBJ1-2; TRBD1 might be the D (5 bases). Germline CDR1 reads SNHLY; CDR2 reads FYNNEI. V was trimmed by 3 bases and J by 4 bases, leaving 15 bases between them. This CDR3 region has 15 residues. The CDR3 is CASSEGQARFYGYTF. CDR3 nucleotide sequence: TGTGCCAGCAGTGAGGGGCAGGCCCGTTTCTATGGCTACACCTTC.

CDR3 in amino acids: CASSLRQGSYYEQYF. Written as DNA, the CDR3 is TGTGCCAGCAGTTTACGACAGGGCTCCTACTACGAGCAGTACTTC. This chain uses TRBV6-1 with TRBJ2-7, with 7 bases aligning to TRBD1. The CDR3 has 15 amino acids. Trimming at V came to 5 bases and at J to 3 bases, leaving 10 bases not matched to a gene. Germline values: CDR1 MNHNS, CDR2 SASEGT.

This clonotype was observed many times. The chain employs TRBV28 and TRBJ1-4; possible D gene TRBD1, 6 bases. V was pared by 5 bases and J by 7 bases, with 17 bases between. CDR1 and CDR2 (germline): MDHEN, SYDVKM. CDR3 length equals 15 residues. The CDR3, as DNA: TGTGCCAGCAGTCCCCCGACAGGTGGGCGTGAAAAACTGTTTTTT. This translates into CASSPPTGGREKLFF.

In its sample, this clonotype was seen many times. This CDR3 is CASSYDGVGLFF. The CDR3 region has the DNA TGCGCCAGCAGCTACGACGGGGTGGGGCTGTTTTTT. The chain recombines TRBV5-1 with TRBJ2-2; the D gene is possibly TRBD2 (5 bases). The CDR3 length is 12 residues. V gave up 3 bases and J gave up 13 bases, with 13 bases separating them. Germline V gene lookup returns CDR1 SGHRS and CDR2 YFSETQ.

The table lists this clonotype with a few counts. The CDR3 loop reads CASSLQGAPYNEQFF. CDR3 bases: TGTGCCAGCAGCTTACAAGGGGCCCCCTACAATGAGCAGTTCTTC. The V and J genes are TRBV11-3 and TRBJ2-1; D perhaps matches TRBD1 (5 bases). Germline CDR1 and CDR2: SGHNT and YENEEA. The CDR3 sequence is 15 residues long. The V end lost 2 bases, the J end lost 2 bases, and 10 bases lay between the germline ends. Full variable domain (rest looked up from reference TRBV11-3 and TRBJ2-1): EAGVVQSPRYKIIEKKQPVAFWCNPISGHNTLYWYLQNLGQGPELLIRYENEEAVDDSQLPKDRFSAERLKGVDSTLKIQPAELGDSAVYLCASSLQGAPYNEQFFGPGTRLTVL.

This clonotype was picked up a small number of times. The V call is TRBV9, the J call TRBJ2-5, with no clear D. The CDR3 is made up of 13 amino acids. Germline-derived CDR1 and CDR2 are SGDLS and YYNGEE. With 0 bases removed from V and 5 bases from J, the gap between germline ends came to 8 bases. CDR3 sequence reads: CASSVGKEETQYF. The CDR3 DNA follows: TGTGCCAGCAGCGTAGGAAAGGAGGAGACCCAGTACTTC.

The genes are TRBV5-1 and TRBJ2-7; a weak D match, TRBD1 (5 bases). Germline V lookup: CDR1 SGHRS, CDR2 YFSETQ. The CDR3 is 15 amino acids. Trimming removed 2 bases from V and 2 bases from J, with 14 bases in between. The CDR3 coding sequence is TGCGCCAGCAGCTTTGGCGGACATGAGACCTACGAGCAGTACTTC. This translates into CASSFGGHETYEQYF.

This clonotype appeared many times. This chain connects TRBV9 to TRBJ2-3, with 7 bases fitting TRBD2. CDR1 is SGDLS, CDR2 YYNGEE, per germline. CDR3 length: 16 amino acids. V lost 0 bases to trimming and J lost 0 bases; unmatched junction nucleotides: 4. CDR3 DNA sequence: TGTGCCAGCAGCGTAGGAGGTAGCGGGAGCACAGATACGCAGTATTTT. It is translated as CASSVGGSGSTDTQYF.

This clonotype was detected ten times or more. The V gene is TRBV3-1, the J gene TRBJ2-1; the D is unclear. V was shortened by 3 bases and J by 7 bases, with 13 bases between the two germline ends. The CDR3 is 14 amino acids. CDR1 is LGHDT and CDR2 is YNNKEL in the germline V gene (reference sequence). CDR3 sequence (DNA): TGTGCCAGCAGCCAGCCCCCAACGGATAATGAGCAGTTCTTC. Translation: CASSQPPTDNEQFF.

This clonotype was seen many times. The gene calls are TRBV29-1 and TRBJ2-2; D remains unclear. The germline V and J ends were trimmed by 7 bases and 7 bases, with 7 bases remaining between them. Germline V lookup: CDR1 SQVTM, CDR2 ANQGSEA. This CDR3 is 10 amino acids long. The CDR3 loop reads CSAGDGELFF. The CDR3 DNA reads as TGCAGCGCCGGTGACGGGGAGCTGTTTTTT.

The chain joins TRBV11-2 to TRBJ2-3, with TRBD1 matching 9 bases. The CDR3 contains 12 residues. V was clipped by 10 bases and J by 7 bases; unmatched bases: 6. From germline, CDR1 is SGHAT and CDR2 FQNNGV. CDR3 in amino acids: CAKDRGHYTQYF. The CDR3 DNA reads TGTGCCAAGGACAGGGGACATTATACGCAGTATTTT.